This T cell receptor (beta chain) emerged from a study of CD8+CD57+ T cells in acquired aplastic anemia. Before being chosen for sequencing, patients had shown CD8+CD57+ cell expansion by flow cytometry. V dropped 1 base and J dropped 3 bases, with 6 bases sitting between them. Germline-derived CDR1 and CDR2 are KGHSH and LQKENI. CDR3 length: 13 amino acids. As regards this clonotype: The antigen is undetermined.

Study-wide findings and caveats: The number of CD8+ CDR3 sequences shared by patients and controls was approximately 31. Any difference that existed in CD8+ Simpson's diversity between patients and controls was not significant.

TCR beta VDJ combinations and CDR3 sequences were profiled from genomic DNA. TCRdb fed the reads into MiXCR, producing one record per CDR3 protein. The profile shows some 160,000 distinct CDR3 sequences, more than 45% of them singletons. The chain couples TRBV18 to TRBJ1-1; D ambiguous. The receptor was derived from a human donor with aplastic anemia. Source material: sorted CD4+, CD8+, or CD8+CD57+ T cells (not recorded which) from PBMCs. The CDR3 protein is CASSPLVDTEAFF. The CDR3 nucleotides read TGTGCCAGCTCACCACTTGTGGACACTGAAGCTTTCTTT.